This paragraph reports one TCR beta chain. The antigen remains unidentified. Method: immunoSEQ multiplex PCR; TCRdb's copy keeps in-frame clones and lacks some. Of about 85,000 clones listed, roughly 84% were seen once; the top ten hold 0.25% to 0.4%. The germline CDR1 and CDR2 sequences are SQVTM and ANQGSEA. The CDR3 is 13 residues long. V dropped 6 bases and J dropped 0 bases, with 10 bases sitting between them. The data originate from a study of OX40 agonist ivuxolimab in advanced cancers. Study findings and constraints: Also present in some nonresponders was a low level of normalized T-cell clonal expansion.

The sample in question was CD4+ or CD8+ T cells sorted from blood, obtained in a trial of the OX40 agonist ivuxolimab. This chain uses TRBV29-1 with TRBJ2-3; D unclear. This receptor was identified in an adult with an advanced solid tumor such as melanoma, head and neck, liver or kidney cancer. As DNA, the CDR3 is TGCAGCGTCGGAACGGGCAGCACAGATACGCAGTATTTT. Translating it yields CSVGTGSTDTQYF.